Listed here are 26 T cell receptor beta chains from one sample, sequenced in a study of blood T cell repertoires in COVID-19. This table comes from immunoSEQ multiplex PCR, and its TCRdb copy is limited to in-frame clones, with some not included. The sample contains about 160,000 clones, around 81% of which appear only once. The sample consisted of PBMCs or T cells enriched from blood (not recorded which). The receptor source for this set is a man in his forties who had recovered from COVID-19.

The chain links TRBV29-1 to TRBJ2-1; 7 bases match TRBD1. Germline V lookup: CDR1 SQVTM, CDR2 ANQGSEA. CDR3 size: 13 residues. V lost 7 bases to trimming and J lost 6 bases; unmatched junction nucleotides: 9. The CDR3 coding sequence is TGCAGCGCCGGGACAGAGCCTATCAATGAGCAGTTCTTC. This codes for CSAGTEPINEQFF.

A few counts support this clone. The chain is built from TRBV19 and TRBJ1-1, with D perhaps matching TRBD1 (6 bases). This CDR3 region has 16 residues. Germline CDR1 reads LNHDA; CDR2 reads SQIVND (reference sequence). V gave up 6 bases and J gave up 3 bases, with 20 bases separating them. The DNA of the CDR3 is TGTGCCAGTAGCATTTCTCGGACAGTGCCCGACACTGAAGCTTTCTTT. Protein product: CASSISRTVPDTEAFF. Filled out from reference TRBV19 and TRBJ1-1, the complete variable domain reads DGGITQSPKYLFRKEGQNVTLSCEQNLNHDAMYWYRQDPGQGLRLIYYSQIVNDFQKGDIAEGYSVSREKKESFPLTVTSAQKNPTAFYLCASSISRTVPDTEAFFGQGTRLTVV.

This rearrangement joins TRBV18 to TRBJ1-5; D uncertain. V shed 3 bases and J shed 6 bases, with 15 bases lying between them. Germline V lookup: CDR1 KGHSH, CDR2 LQKENI. The CDR3 is 15 amino acids. This CDR3 reads CASSPSSEESQPQHF. CDR3 bases: TGTGCCAGCTCACCGAGTTCAGAGGAGAGTCAGCCCCAGCATTTT.

The chain carries TRBV4-2 and TRBJ2-3; tentatively, D is TRBD2 (5 bases). CDR1 LGHNA and CDR2 YNFKEQ come from the germline V gene. V was trimmed by 0 bases and J by 8 bases, leaving 18 bases between them. This CDR3 has 16 amino acids. The CDR3 is CASSQEDGSRGGTQYF. For the CDR3, the DNA is TGTGCCAGCAGCCAAGAGGACGGTAGCCGAGGAGGTACGCAGTATTTT.

The chain uses TRBV25-1 and TRBJ2-1; TRBD1 might be the D (5 bases). Germline loops: CDR1 MGHDK, CDR2 SYGVNS. The CDR3 is made up of 12 amino acids. Trimming cost V 2 bases and J 7 bases, with 6 bases left between them. Here the CDR3 reads CASSEQGNEQFF. DNA for the CDR3: TGTGCCAGCAGTGAACAGGGTAATGAGCAGTTCTTC.

A note on this clone: A read error is likely, as this CDR3 ends without the conserved phenylalanine or tryptophan. Because the CDR3's place on the DNA is in doubt, the DNA is left out and the CDR3 is given as listed by TCRdb. This chain uses TRBV2 with TRBJ2-7; the table's D gene call, TRBD1, was not cross checked with the DNA. Germline V gene sequence: CDR1 SNHLY, CDR2 FYNNEI. The CDR3 region is 14 residues in length, termini included. This CDR3 is CASSEAQGQGPLGA.

The V and J genes are TRBV24-1 and TRBJ2-2, with 10 bases that match TRBD1. The CDR3 is made up of 17 amino acids. V trimming: 0 bases; J trimming: 3 bases; junction bases outside the gene matches: 3. Germline loops: CDR1 KGHDR, CDR2 SFDVKD. As DNA, the CDR3 is TGTGCCACCAGTGATTTGCCGGGACAGGGGCACACCGGGGAGCTGTTTTTT. Translated: CATSDLPGQGHTGELFF.

This clone came up a few times. The chain has TRBV7-3 and TRBJ1-1; 8 nucleotides agree with TRBD1. The CDR3 loop spans 14 amino acids. CDR1 and CDR2 from the germline V gene are SGHTA and FQGTGA. The trim removed 3 bases at V and 1 base at J, leaving 1 base unmatched. The CDR3 bases are TGTGCCAGCAGCTTTGGACAGGGGAACACTGAAGCTTTCTTT. Amino acid sequence: CASSFGQGNTEAFF.

The rearrangement uses TRBV2 and TRBJ1-5; 8 nucleotides align to TRBD1. This CDR3 has 18 amino acids. Losses at the gene ends were 5 bases for V and 1 base for J; bases not matched to a gene: 13. Germline V gene data show CDR1 as SNHLY and CDR2 as FYNNEI. The CDR3 nucleotides read TGTGCCAGCAGTCGTGATACAGGGGGGGCTAACAGCAATCAGCCCCAGCATTTT. As protein: CASSRDTGGANSNQPQHF.

The CDR3 region is CASSEGRPPSGNTIYF. In DNA, the CDR3 is TGTGCCAGCAGTGAAGGGAGACCCCCGAGTGGAAACACCATATATTTT. The chain recombines TRBV2 with TRBJ1-3; no firm D call. Germline CDR1 and CDR2: SNHLY and FYNNEI. V was clipped by 1 base and J by 3 bases, with 13 bases between them. CDR3 length equals 16 residues.

The chain links TRBV7-8 to TRBJ1-2; 9 nucleotides match TRBD1. Germline loops: CDR1 SGHVS, CDR2 FQNEAQ. This CDR3 comprises 14 residues. The V and J ends lost 6 bases and 1 base, in that order; junction bases with no gene match: 3. The CDR3 loop is CASSSDRGNYGYTF. In DNA, the CDR3 is TGTGCCAGCAGTTCGGACAGGGGTAACTATGGCTACACCTTC.

V gene TRBV7-9 combines with J gene TRBJ1-4; possible D gene TRBD1, 6 bases. The CDR3 is 14 amino acids. Between the trimmed V and J ends, which lost 5 bases and 4 bases, there was a span of 11 bases. Germline lookup yields CDR1 SEHNR and CDR2 FQNEAQ (reference sequence). Here the CDR3 reads CASSPTDSNEKLFF. CDR3 bases: TGTGCCAGCAGCCCCACGGACAGTAATGAAAAACTGTTTTTT.

This clone was seen a few times. The genes are TRBV6-6 and TRBJ2-2, with 13 bases fitting TRBD2. J gave up 5 bases and V 6 bases, and 3 bases lay outside the gene matches. Germline V gives CDR1 MNHNY, CDR2 SVGAGI (reference sequence). There are 15 residues in the CDR3. This CDR3 reads CASRLAGGPTGELFF. CDR3 sequence (DNA): TGTGCCAGCAGACTAGCGGGGGGGCCTACCGGGGAGCTGTTTTTT.

The chain carries TRBV5-1 and TRBJ2-5; the match to TRBD1 covers 10 bases. The germline V gene has CDR1 SGHRS and CDR2 YFSETQ. The V segment lost 4 bases and the J segment 5 bases; nucleotides outside the gene matches: 8. There are 15 residues in the CDR3. The CDR3 DNA is TGCGCCAGCAGCCCGGGGACAGGGGTAGGGGAGACCCAGTACTTC. Amino acids: CASSPGTGVGETQYF.

This rearrangement joins TRBV10-3 to TRBJ2-2; unclear D gene. The CDR3 sequence is 15 residues long. V lost 0 bases to trimming and J lost 6 bases, with 11 bases between them. CDR1 and CDR2 from the germline V gene are ENHRY and SYGVKD. The CDR3 reads CAISESVSMAGELFF. DNA of the CDR3: TGTGCCATCAGTGAGTCGGTCAGTATGGCCGGGGAGCTGTTTTTT.

V usage is TRBV4-1 and J usage is TRBJ2-3, with D tentatively TRBD1 (6 bases). This CDR3 region has 18 residues. Germline assignment: CDR1 MGHRA and CDR2 YSYEKL. Trimming took 4 bases from V and 0 from J, leaving 20 bases between them. CDR3 protein: CASSPILRTDPSTDTQYF. DNA of the CDR3: TGCGCCAGCAGCCCGATACTTAGGACAGACCCGAGCACAGATACGCAGTATTTT.

This chain uses TRBV19 with TRBJ2-7, with 8 nucleotides matching TRBD2. Trimming at V came to 2 bases and at J to 9 bases, leaving 9 bases not matched to a gene. Germline V gives CDR1 LNHDA, CDR2 SQIVND (reference sequence). The CDR3 is made up of 14 amino acids. CDR3 amino acids: CASSISGGFGGQYF. Written as DNA, the CDR3 is TGTGCCAGTAGTATAAGCGGGGGATTTGGCGGGCAGTACTTC.

The chain is built from TRBV18 and TRBJ2-7; weak D call: TRBD2 (5 bases). Germline loops: CDR1 KGHSH, CDR2 LQKENI. The length of the CDR3 is 12 residues. V was pared by 3 bases and J by 5 bases, with 8 bases between. The CDR3 DNA is TGTGCCAGCTCACCCTCCGGGGACGAGCAGTACGTC. This codes for CASSPSGDEQYV.

J is TRBJ2-7 and V is TRBV2, with 8 bases fitting TRBD1. The V segment lost 6 bases and the J segment 5 bases; nucleotides outside the gene matches: 12. Germline CDR1 SNHLY, CDR2 FYNNEI. The length of the CDR3 is 15 residues. CDR3 bases: TGTGCCAGCAGCCAAACCGGGACAGGTATCCACGAGCAGTACTTC. Its translation: CASSQTGTGIHEQYF.

The chain carries TRBV18 and TRBJ2-1; the D gene is possibly TRBD1 (6 bases). Germline CDR1 and CDR2: KGHSH and LQKENI. The V end was cut by 1 base, the J end by 6 bases, with 13 bases between. This CDR3 spans 15 amino acids. CDR3: CASSPLTGPGNEQFF. In DNA form, the CDR3 reads TGTGCCAGCTCACCACTAACAGGGCCTGGCAATGAGCAGTTCTTC.

This clone was recorded only once. V usage is TRBV7-6 and J usage is TRBJ2-3; 10 bases align to TRBD2. CDR1 SGHVS and CDR2 FNYEAQ come from the germline V gene. The CDR3 covers 15 residues. V lost 1 base and J lost 6; bases outside the gene matches: 4. In DNA, the CDR3 is TGTGCCAGCAGCTTAGGAATTAGCGGGGGGGATACGCAGTATTTT. Translation gives CASSLGISGGDTQYF. The complete variable domain, with remaining parts taken from reference TRBV7-6 and TRBJ2-3, reads GAGVSQSPRYKVTKRGQDVALRCDPISGHVSLYWYRQALGQGPEFLTYFNYEAQQDKSGLPNDRFSAERPEGSISTLTIQRTEQRDSAMYRCASSLGISGGDTQYFGPGTRLTVL.

The rearrangement uses TRBV7-9 and TRBJ1-4; 9 nucleotides agree with TRBD1. The V gene's germline CDR1 is SEHNR and CDR2 FQNEAQ (reference sequence). This CDR3 is 14 amino acids long. The ends lost 5 bases at V and 7 bases at J; junction bases unmatched: 5. CDR3 sequence: CASSLRQGVEKLFF. CDR3 nucleotides: TGTGCCAGCAGCCTAAGACAGGGGGTTGAAAAACTGTTTTTT.

The chain links TRBV18 to TRBJ1-3; maybe TRBD1 (6 bases). There are 16 residues in the CDR3. V dropped 0 bases and J dropped 2 bases, with 11 bases sitting between them. Germline loops: CDR1 KGHSH, CDR2 LQKENI. DNA for the CDR3: TGTGCCAGCTCACCACCGACAGGAAGAACTGGAAACACCATATATTTT. This sequence encodes CASSPPTGRTGNTIYF.

The chain employs TRBV12-5 and TRBJ1-5; tentatively, D is TRBD1 (5 bases). CDR3 length: 13 amino acids. CDR1 and CDR2 from the germline V gene are LGHNT and FRNRAP. V dropped 5 bases and J dropped 7 bases, with 12 bases sitting between them. CDR3 DNA sequence: TGTGCTAGTGGTCGACAGAAGAACCAGCCCCAGCATTTT. It specifies CASGRQKNQPQHF.

The genes are TRBV24-1 and TRBJ2-2; no clear D gene. CDR1 is KGHDR, CDR2 SFDVKD, per germline. The V and J ends lost 5 bases and 0 bases respectively, with 9 bases between them. This CDR3 is built from 15 residues. CDR3 in amino acids: CATSVSRTNTGELFF. In DNA, the CDR3 is TGTGCCACCAGTGTGTCCAGGACGAACACCGGGGAGCTGTTTTTT.

This clone was counted a single time. The chain employs TRBV5-1 and TRBJ2-5; D might be TRBD1 (5 bases). The ends were cut back, 5 bases at V and 4 bases at J, with 9 bases in the middle. The germline V gene encodes CDR1 SGHRS and CDR2 YFSETQ. The CDR3 consists of 12 residues. CDR3 amino acids: CASSSRVETQYF. The DNA for the CDR3 is TGCGCCAGCAGTAGCAGGGTAGAGACCCAGTACTTC.